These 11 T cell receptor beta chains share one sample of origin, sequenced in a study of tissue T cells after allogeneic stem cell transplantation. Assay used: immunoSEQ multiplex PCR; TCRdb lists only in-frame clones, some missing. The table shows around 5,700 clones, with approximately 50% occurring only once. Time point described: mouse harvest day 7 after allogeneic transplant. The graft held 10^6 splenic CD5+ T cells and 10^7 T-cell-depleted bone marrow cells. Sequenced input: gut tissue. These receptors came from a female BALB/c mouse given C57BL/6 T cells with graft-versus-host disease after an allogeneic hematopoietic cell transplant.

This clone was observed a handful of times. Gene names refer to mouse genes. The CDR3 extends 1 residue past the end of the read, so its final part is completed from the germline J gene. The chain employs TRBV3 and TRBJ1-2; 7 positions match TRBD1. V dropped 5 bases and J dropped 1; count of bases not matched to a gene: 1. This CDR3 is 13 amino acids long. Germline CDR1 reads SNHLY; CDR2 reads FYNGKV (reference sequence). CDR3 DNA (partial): TGTGCCAGCAGCAGGGACAGAAACTCCGACTACACC. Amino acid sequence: CASSRDRNSDYT. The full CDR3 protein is CASSRDRNSDYTF.

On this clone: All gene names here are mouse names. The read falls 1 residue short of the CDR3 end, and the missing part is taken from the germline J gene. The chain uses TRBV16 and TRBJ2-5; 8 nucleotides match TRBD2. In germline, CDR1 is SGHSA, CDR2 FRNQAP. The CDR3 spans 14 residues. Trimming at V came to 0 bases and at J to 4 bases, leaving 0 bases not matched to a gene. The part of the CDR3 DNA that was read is TGTGCAAGCAGCTTAGATGGGGGGGAAGACACCCAGTAC. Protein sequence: CASSLDGGEDTQY. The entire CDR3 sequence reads CASSLDGGEDTQYF.

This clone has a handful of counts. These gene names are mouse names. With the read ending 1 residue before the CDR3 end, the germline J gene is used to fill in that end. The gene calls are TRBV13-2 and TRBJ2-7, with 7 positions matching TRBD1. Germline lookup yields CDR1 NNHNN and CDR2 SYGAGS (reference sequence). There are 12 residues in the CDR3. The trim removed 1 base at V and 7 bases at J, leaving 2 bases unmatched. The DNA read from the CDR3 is TGTGCCAGCGGTGATCAGGGGGAAGAACAGTAC. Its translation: CASGDQGEEQY. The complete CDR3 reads CASGDQGEEQYF.

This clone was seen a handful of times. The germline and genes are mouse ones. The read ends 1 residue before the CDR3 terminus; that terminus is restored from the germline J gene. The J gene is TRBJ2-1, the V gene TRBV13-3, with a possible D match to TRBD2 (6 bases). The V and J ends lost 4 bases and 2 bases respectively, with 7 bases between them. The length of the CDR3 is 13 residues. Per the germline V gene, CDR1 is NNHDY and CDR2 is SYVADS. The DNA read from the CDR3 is TGTGCCAGCAGTATGGGGGACTATGCTGAGCAGTTC. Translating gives CASSMGDYAEQF. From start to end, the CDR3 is CASSMGDYAEQFF.

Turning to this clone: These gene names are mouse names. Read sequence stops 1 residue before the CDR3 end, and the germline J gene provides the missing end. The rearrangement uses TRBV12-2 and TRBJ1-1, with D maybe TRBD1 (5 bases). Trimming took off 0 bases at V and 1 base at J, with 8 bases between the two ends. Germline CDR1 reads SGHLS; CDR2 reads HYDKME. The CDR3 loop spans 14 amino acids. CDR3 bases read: TGTGCCAGCTCTCTCGAAAGGGGAAACACAGAAGTCTTC. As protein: CASSLERGNTEVF. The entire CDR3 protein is CASSLERGNTEVFF.

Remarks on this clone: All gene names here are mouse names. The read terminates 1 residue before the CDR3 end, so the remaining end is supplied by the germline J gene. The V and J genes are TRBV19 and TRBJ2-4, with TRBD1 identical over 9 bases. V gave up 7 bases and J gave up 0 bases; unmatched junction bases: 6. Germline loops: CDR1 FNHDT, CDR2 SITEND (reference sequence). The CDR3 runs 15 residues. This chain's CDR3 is CASAQGALSQNTLYF. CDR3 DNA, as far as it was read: TGTGCCAGCGCACAGGGGGCGCTTAGTCAAAACACCTTGTAC.

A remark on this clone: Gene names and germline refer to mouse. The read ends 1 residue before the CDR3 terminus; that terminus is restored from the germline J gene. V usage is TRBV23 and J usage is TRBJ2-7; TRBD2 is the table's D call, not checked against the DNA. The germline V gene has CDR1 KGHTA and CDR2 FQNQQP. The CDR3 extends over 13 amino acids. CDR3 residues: CSSSQWGGGEQYF. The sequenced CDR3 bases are TGCTCCAGCAGTCAATGGGGGGGAGGTGAACAGTAC. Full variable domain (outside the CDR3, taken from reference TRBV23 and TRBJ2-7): DAAVTQKPRYLIKMKGQEAEMKCIPEKGHTAVFWYQQKQSKELKFLIYFQNQQPLDQIDMVKERFSAVCPSSSLCSLGIRTCEAEDSALYLCSSSQWGGGEQYFGPGTRLTVL.

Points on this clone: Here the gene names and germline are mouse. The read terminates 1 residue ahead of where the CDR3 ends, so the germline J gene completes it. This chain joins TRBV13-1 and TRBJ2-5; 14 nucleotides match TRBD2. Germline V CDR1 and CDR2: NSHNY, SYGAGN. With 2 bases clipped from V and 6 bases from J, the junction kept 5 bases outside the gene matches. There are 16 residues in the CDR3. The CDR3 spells CASSEGTGGARDTQYF. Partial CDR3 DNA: TGTGCCAGCAGTGAAGGGACTGGGGGGGCGCGCGACACCCAGTAC.

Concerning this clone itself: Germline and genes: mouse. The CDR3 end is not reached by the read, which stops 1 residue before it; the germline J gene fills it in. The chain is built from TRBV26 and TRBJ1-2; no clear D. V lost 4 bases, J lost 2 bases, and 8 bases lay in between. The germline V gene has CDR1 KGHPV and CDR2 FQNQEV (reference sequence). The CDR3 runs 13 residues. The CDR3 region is CASSPHKNSDYTF. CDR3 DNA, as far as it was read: TGTGCCAGCAGTCCTCACAAGAACTCCGACTACACC.

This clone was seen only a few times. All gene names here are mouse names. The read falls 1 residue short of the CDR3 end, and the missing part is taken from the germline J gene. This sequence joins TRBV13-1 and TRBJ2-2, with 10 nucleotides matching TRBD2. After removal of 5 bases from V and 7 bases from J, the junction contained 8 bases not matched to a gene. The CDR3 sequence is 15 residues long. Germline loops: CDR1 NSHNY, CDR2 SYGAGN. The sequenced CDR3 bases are TGTGCCAGCAGGGAGCCTGGGGGGGCGAACGGGCAGCTCTAC. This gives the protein CASREPGGANGQLY. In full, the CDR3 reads CASREPGGANGQLYF.

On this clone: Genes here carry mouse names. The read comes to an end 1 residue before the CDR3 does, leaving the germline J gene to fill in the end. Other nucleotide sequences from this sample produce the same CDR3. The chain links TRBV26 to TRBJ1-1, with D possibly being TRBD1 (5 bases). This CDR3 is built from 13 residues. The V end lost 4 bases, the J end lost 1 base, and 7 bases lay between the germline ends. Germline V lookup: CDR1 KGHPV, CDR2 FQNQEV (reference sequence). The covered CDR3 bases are TGTGCCAGCAGTCCCGGACAAAACACAGAAGTCTTC. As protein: CASSPGQNTEVF. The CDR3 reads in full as CASSPGQNTEVFF.